This is a list of T cell receptor beta chains from one sample in a study of blood T cell repertoires in COVID-19. Assay: immunoSEQ multiplex PCR; the TCRdb copy retains only in-frame clones and omits some. This table has around 210,000 clones, 70% to 90% appearing once. The sequenced sample consisted of peripheral blood. The receptors were sampled from a woman in her seventies with acute or convalescent COVID-19. The CDR3 runs from the conserved cysteine through the conserved F or W. The D gene is left open where the match is weak. The size entry is marked missing in some rows and otherwise reads once, few, many or a size class.

v_gene: TRBV15
d_gene: .
j_gene: TRBJ1-1
abundance: .
CDR3nt: TGTGCCACCAGCAGAGTAGTAGGAGTGAACACTGAAGCTTTCTTT
CDR3aa: CATSRVVGVNTEAFF

v_gene: TRBV3-1/TRBV3-2
d_gene: TRBD1
j_gene: TRBJ1-2
abundance: .
CDR3nt: TGTGCCAGCAGCCAAGATTGGGCAGGGGGTCGTGCCTATGGCTACACCTTC
CDR3aa: CASSQDWAGGRAYGYTF

v_gene: TRBV3-1/TRBV3-2
d_gene: .
j_gene: TRBJ2-1
abundance: .
CDR3nt: TGTGCCAGCAGCCAAGATTGGGGGAGGACCAATGAGCAGTTCTTC
CDR3aa: CASSQDWGRTNEQFF

v_gene: TRBV2
d_gene: TRBD1
j_gene: TRBJ1-5
abundance: few
CDR3nt: TGTGCCAGCCTATTAGGGACAGGGCTCAGCAATCAGCCCCAGCATTTT
CDR3aa: CASLLGTGLSNQPQHF

v_gene: TRBV12-5
d_gene: .
j_gene: TRBJ2-7
abundance: .
CDR3nt: TGTGCTAGTGGTCCGAGCTCCTACGAGCAGTACTTC
CDR3aa: CASGPSSYEQYF

v_gene: TRBV5-1
d_gene: TRBD2
j_gene: TRBJ2-1
abundance: .
CDR3nt: TGCGCCAGCAGCCTATCCCGGACTAGCGGAGGCTACAATGAGCAGTTCTTC
CDR3aa: CASSLSRTSGGYNEQFF

v_gene: TRBV28
d_gene: TRBD1
j_gene: TRBJ1-2
abundance: .
CDR3nt: TGTGCCAGCAGTCTCAGGGGGCAGATCGGGAACTATGGCTACACCTTC
CDR3aa: CASSLRGQIGNYGYTF

v_gene: TRBV28
d_gene: TRBD1
j_gene: TRBJ1-6
abundance: .
CDR3nt: TGTGCCAGCAATCCGGGACAGGGAGGTTCACCCCTCCACTTT
CDR3aa: CASNPGQGGSPLHF

v_gene: TRBV18
d_gene: TRBD1
j_gene: TRBJ1-5
abundance: .
CDR3nt: TGTGCCAGCTCAGAAATCCGACAGGGGGCACGGCCCCAGCATTTT
CDR3aa: CASSEIRQGARPQHF

v_gene: TRBV6-6
d_gene: TRBD1
j_gene: TRBJ2-7
abundance: .
CDR3nt: TGTGCCAGCGTAGGGAGACAGGGGGCCGGCTACGAGCAGTACTTC
CDR3aa: CASVGRQGAGYEQYF

v_gene: TRBV15
d_gene: .
j_gene: TRBJ1-5
abundance: .
CDR3nt: TGTGCCACCAGCAGAGGGGGGGAGCTCAATCAGCCCCAGCATTTT
CDR3aa: CATSRGGELNQPQHF

v_gene: TRBV11-3
d_gene: TRBD2
j_gene: TRBJ2-1
abundance: .
CDR3nt: TGTGCCTCCAGCAGGGACTATACTTACAATGAGCAGTTCTTC
CDR3aa: CASSRDYTYNEQFF

v_gene: TRBV13
d_gene: TRBD1
j_gene: TRBJ2-7
abundance: .
CDR3nt: TGTGCCAGCAGCCCAAGGACAGGGGGATTCACCTACGAGCAGTACTTC
CDR3aa: CASSPRTGGFTYEQYF

v_gene: TRBV10-3
d_gene: .
j_gene: TRBJ1-4
abundance: .
CDR3nt: TGTGCCATCAGTGAGTCGAGAGGCGCTAATGAAAAACTGTTTTTT
CDR3aa: CAISESRGANEKLFF

v_gene: TRBV12-3/TRBV12-4
d_gene: .
j_gene: TRBJ1-2
abundance: .
CDR3nt: TGTGCCAGCAGTTATCCGCAGGGATATGGCTACACCTTC
CDR3aa: CASSYPQGYGYTF

v_gene: TRBV6-1
d_gene: .
j_gene: TRBJ2-7
abundance: .
CDR3nt: TGTGCCAGCAGTGAATTGCCCCCGATCGACAGCTCCTACGAGCAGTACTTC
CDR3aa: CASSELPPIDSSYEQYF

v_gene: TRBV5-1
d_gene: .
j_gene: TRBJ2-3
abundance: .
CDR3nt: TGCGCCAGCAGCTTGCTCTCCCAAGCTTCCGATACGCAGTATTTT
CDR3aa: CASSLLSQASDTQYF

v_gene: TRBV5-1
d_gene: TRBD1
j_gene: TRBJ2-1
abundance: few
CDR3nt: TGCGCCAGCAGCCGATGGACAGGGGTCCAACTCCCCTACAATGAGCAGTTCTTC
CDR3aa: CASSRWTGVQLPYNEQFF

v_gene: TRBV6-5
d_gene: .
j_gene: TRBJ1-2
abundance: .
CDR3nt: TGTGCCAGCAGGCAGAGTGGGGGCAACTATGGCTACACCTTC
CDR3aa: CASRQSGGNYGYTF

v_gene: TRBV2
d_gene: .
j_gene: TRBJ1-2
abundance: .
CDR3nt: TGTGCCAGCAAGCTCTCGGGGACACCGTATGGCTACACCTTC
CDR3aa: CASKLSGTPYGYTF

v_gene: TRBV3-1/TRBV3-2
d_gene: TRBD2
j_gene: TRBJ2-3
abundance: .
CDR3nt: TGTGCCAGCAGCCAGTTAGTCGTGAGCGGGAGGGCCGTAAACACAGATACGCAGTATTTT
CDR3aa: CASSQLVVSGRAVNTDTQYF

v_gene: TRBV19
d_gene: TRBD2
j_gene: TRBJ2-1
abundance: once
CDR3nt: TGTGCCAGTAGTGAAATAGCGGGGTCCGACCTTTACAATGAGCAGTTCTTC
CDR3aa: CASSEIAGSDLYNEQFF

v_gene: TRBV6-5
d_gene: .
j_gene: TRBJ1-2
abundance: .
CDR3nt: TGTGCCAGCAGTTACTCGAGTGAAATTAACTATGGCTACACCTTC
CDR3aa: CASSYSSEINYGYTF

v_gene: TRBV5-4
d_gene: .
j_gene: TRBJ2-2
abundance: .
CDR3nt: TGTGCCAGCAGCTGGATCGGGTCCGGGGAGCTGTTTTTT
CDR3aa: CASSWIGSGELFF

v_gene: TRBV6-2/TRBV6-3
d_gene: TRBD1
j_gene: TRBJ2-4
abundance: .
CDR3nt: TGTGCCAGCAGTGAGGGACAGGGTAACATTCAGTACTTC
CDR3aa: CASSEGQGNIQYF

v_gene: TRBV7-9
d_gene: .
j_gene: TRBJ2-1
abundance: .
CDR3nt: TGTGCCAGCAGCTCGGTTTTCCTATACAATGAGCAGTTCTTC
CDR3aa: CASSSVFLYNEQFF

v_gene: TRBV15
d_gene: .
j_gene: TRBJ1-2
abundance: .
CDR3nt: TGTGCCACCAGCCTAAGAAGGGCAGGGGATGGCTACACCTTC
CDR3aa: CATSLRRAGDGYTF

v_gene: TRBV7-9
d_gene: TRBD2
j_gene: TRBJ2-5
abundance: .
CDR3nt: TGTGCCAGCAGCCTATCAGCGGGAGCGGCAGAGACCCAGTACTTC
CDR3aa: CASSLSAGAAETQYF

v_gene: TRBV19
d_gene: .
j_gene: TRBJ1-6
abundance: .
CDR3nt: TGTGCCAGTAGTATACAGAAGGACAGTTATTCACCCCTCCACTTT
CDR3aa: CASSIQKDSYSPLHF

v_gene: TRBV27
d_gene: .
j_gene: TRBJ2-5
abundance: once
CDR3nt: TGTGCCAGCAGTCCCCGCCGGTTGGGGGGAGAGACCCAGTACTTC
CDR3aa: CASSPRRLGGETQYF

v_gene: TRBV6-1
d_gene: TRBD1
j_gene: TRBJ2-3
abundance: .
CDR3nt: TGTGCCAGCAGTGAAAGTGGACAGGGGACGCAGTATTTT
CDR3aa: CASSESGQGTQYF

v_gene: TRBV6-1
d_gene: TRBD2
j_gene: TRBJ2-5
abundance: .
CDR3nt: TGTGCCAGCAGTGAAGGGGGCGGGAGTTCTCTTAGGCAAGAGACCCAGTACTTC
CDR3aa: CASSEGGGSSLRQETQYF

v_gene: TRBV6-4
d_gene: .
j_gene: TRBJ1-2
abundance: .
CDR3nt: TGTGCCAGCCTTTTGCGGGGCTGGGAGAACTATGGCTACACCTTC
CDR3aa: CASLLRGWENYGYTF

v_gene: TRBV24-1
d_gene: .
j_gene: TRBJ2-7
abundance: .
CDR3nt: TGTGCCACCAGTCGGGCAGGGCCTCCCTACGAGCAGTACTTC
CDR3aa: CATSRAGPPYEQYF

v_gene: TRBV18
d_gene: .
j_gene: TRBJ1-1
abundance: .
CDR3nt: TGTGCCAGCTCACCGACAGTAGCGGTTGCTGAAGCTTTCTTT
CDR3aa: CASSPTVAVAEAFF

v_gene: TRBV5-4
d_gene: TRBD1
j_gene: TRBJ1-5
abundance: .
CDR3nt: TGTGCCAGCAGCAGACAGGGGGTAAATCAGCCCCAGCATTTT
CDR3aa: CASSRQGVNQPQHF

v_gene: TRBV5-4
d_gene: .
j_gene: TRBJ2-7
abundance: .
CDR3nt: TGTGCCAGCAGCTTGGGGTCCGGGAACTACGAGCAGTACTTC
CDR3aa: CASSLGSGNYEQYF

v_gene: TRBV5-1
d_gene: .
j_gene: TRBJ1-1
abundance: .
CDR3nt: TGCGCCAGCGCCGCACAGGGAATGACTGAAGCTTTCTTT
CDR3aa: CASAAQGMTEAFF

v_gene: TRBV19
d_gene: .
j_gene: TRBJ1-3
abundance: .
CDR3nt: TGTGCCAGTAGTATAGTGGGGCCCCCTCGTACCATATATTTT
CDR3aa: CASSIVGPPRTIYF

v_gene: TRBV5-1
d_gene: .
j_gene: TRBJ1-2
abundance: .
CDR3nt: TGCGCCAGCAGCTTGGTTCCAGGCCAGAGTGGCTACACCTTC
CDR3aa: CASSLVPGQSGYTF

v_gene: TRBV5-1
d_gene: TRBD1
j_gene: TRBJ2-1
abundance: .
CDR3nt: TGCGCCAGCAGCGAACAGGGGGATATCTACAATGAGCAGTTCTTC
CDR3aa: CASSEQGDIYNEQFF

v_gene: TRBV9
d_gene: TRBD1
j_gene: TRBJ1-2
abundance: .
CDR3nt: TGTGCCAGCAGCGCGTCCGGGACAGGGGGCAGCAGGGACTATGGCTACACCTTC
CDR3aa: CASSASGTGGSRDYGYTF

v_gene: TRBV3-1/TRBV3-2
d_gene: TRBD1
j_gene: TRBJ1-1
abundance: .
CDR3nt: TGTGCCAGCAGCCGTGGGACAGCGACCAACACTGAAGCTTTCTTT
CDR3aa: CASSRGTATNTEAFF

v_gene: TRBV19
d_gene: .
j_gene: TRBJ2-2
abundance: .
CDR3nt: TGTGCCAGTAAGGAACAGGGTTACGCCGGGGAGCTGTTTTTT
CDR3aa: CASKEQGYAGELFF

v_gene: TRBV5-1
d_gene: .
j_gene: TRBJ2-1
abundance: .
CDR3nt: TGCGCCAGCAGCTTGGCTTTGGCGCTAGCGACCCACAATGAGCAGTTCTTC
CDR3aa: CASSLALALATHNEQFF

v_gene: TRBV6-6
d_gene: .
j_gene: TRBJ2-5
abundance: .
CDR3nt: TGTGCCAGCAGCGGCCGGGGGGAGACCCAGTACTTC
CDR3aa: CASSGRGETQYF

v_gene: TRBV5-1
d_gene: .
j_gene: TRBJ1-1
abundance: few
CDR3nt: TGCGCCAGCAGCTGGGACAACAGGATGAACACTGAAGCTTTCTTT
CDR3aa: CASSWDNRMNTEAFF

v_gene: TRBV10-3
d_gene: .
j_gene: TRBJ2-7
abundance: .
CDR3nt: TGTGCCACGACGGGTGGCTACGAGCAGTACTTC
CDR3aa: CATTGGYEQYF

v_gene: TRBV7-9
d_gene: .
j_gene: TRBJ1-1
abundance: .
CDR3nt: TGTGCCAGCAGCTTAGGTAACAGGGCGAAACATACTGAAGCTTTCTTT
CDR3aa: CASSLGNRAKHTEAFF

v_gene: TRBV5-1
d_gene: .
j_gene: TRBJ1-1
abundance: once
CDR3nt: TGCGCCAGCAGCTTGCGGGGGGAGAGCACTGAAGCTTTCTTT
CDR3aa: CASSLRGESTEAFF

v_gene: TRBV5-4
d_gene: TRBD2
j_gene: TRBJ2-1
abundance: .
CDR3nt: TGTGCCAGCAGCTTAGGCGGGAGGGATGAGCAGTTCTTC
CDR3aa: CASSLGGRDEQFF

v_gene: TRBV15
d_gene: TRBD1
j_gene: TRBJ1-2
abundance: .
CDR3nt: TGTGCCACCAGCACCCTCGACAGGGACTATGGCTACACCTTC
CDR3aa: CATSTLDRDYGYTF

v_gene: TRBV6-2/TRBV6-3
d_gene: TRBD2
j_gene: TRBJ2-3
abundance: .
CDR3nt: TGTGCCAGCAGTTACTACCGGAGGGGGGCGGGAGGGCCTCCAGATACGCAGTATTTT
CDR3aa: CASSYYRRGAGGPPDTQYF

v_gene: TRBV5-4
d_gene: TRBD1
j_gene: TRBJ1-3
abundance: few
CDR3nt: TGTGCCAGCAGCCCCGGGACAGGGCAAGGAAACACCATATATTTT
CDR3aa: CASSPGTGQGNTIYF

v_gene: TRBV6-5
d_gene: TRBD1
j_gene: TRBJ2-7
abundance: .
CDR3nt: TGTGCCAGCAGTAGACAGGGAACCTCCTACGAGCAGTACTTC
CDR3aa: CASSRQGTSYEQYF

v_gene: TRBV6-2/TRBV6-3
d_gene: TRBD2
j_gene: TRBJ2-2
abundance: .
CDR3nt: TGTGCCAGCAGTCGCGAGACTAGCGGGAGCGGCACCGGGGAGCTGTTTTTT
CDR3aa: CASSRETSGSGTGELFF

v_gene: TRBV18
d_gene: .
j_gene: TRBJ1-1
abundance: .
CDR3nt: TGTGCCAGCTCACAGGGGCTGAACACTGAAGCTTTCTTT
CDR3aa: CASSQGLNTEAFF

v_gene: TRBV19
d_gene: .
j_gene: TRBJ1-6
abundance: .
CDR3nt: TGTGCCAGTAGTATTGCGAGTACTAATAATTCACCCCTCCACTTT
CDR3aa: CASSIASTNNSPLHF

v_gene: TRBV7-8
d_gene: .
j_gene: TRBJ2-1
abundance: .
CDR3nt: TGTGCCAGCAGCGTGAATCCAGGACTCGATGAGCAGTTCTTC
CDR3aa: CASSVNPGLDEQFF

v_gene: TRBV7-2
d_gene: .
j_gene: TRBJ2-7
abundance: few
CDR3nt: TGTGCCAGCAGCGCAGGTCCCCAAAAAGCCTACGAGCAGTACTTC
CDR3aa: CASSAGPQKAYEQYF